One and the same sample provided the 5 T cell receptor beta chains below, sequenced in a study of T cell responses to AZD1222 COVID-19 vaccine. TCRdb keeps only in-frame clones here, not all; method: immunoSEQ multiplex PCR. The sample holds about 120,000 clones; 85% to 90% are singletons and the top ten take more than 2.5%. Sequencing used peripheral blood, obtained on day 0 of AZD1222 vaccination. The receptors derive from an adult in good health.

The chain joins TRBV7-8 to TRBJ2-2; no clear D. Trimming stripped 6 bases from V and 0 bases from J, with 8 bases between. Germline values: CDR1 SGHVS, CDR2 FQNEAQ. The CDR3 covers 14 residues. The CDR3 reads CASRQVTNTGELFF. DNA for the CDR3: TGTGCCAGCAGGCAGGTTACGAACACCGGGGAGCTGTTTTTT.

This clone was seen a few times. The chain couples TRBV20-1 to TRBJ2-7, with 14 bases lining up with TRBD2. V was pared by 3 bases and J by 3 bases, with 13 bases of the junction left unmatched. CDR1 and CDR2 (germline): DFQATT, SNEGSKA (reference sequence). CDR3 length equals 18 residues. CDR3 loop: CSASDGGTSGRQLYEQYF. The CDR3 DNA sequence: TGCAGTGCTAGTGATGGAGGGACTAGCGGGAGACAGCTCTACGAGCAGTACTTC.

This chain joins TRBV6-5 and TRBJ1-4; D is perhaps TRBD1 (6 bases). Trimming cost V 2 bases and J 8 bases, with 18 bases left between them. The length of the CDR3 is 16 residues. Germline values: CDR1 MNHEY, CDR2 SVGAGI. CDR3 sequence reads: CASSYGQGGFGEKLFF. CDR3 bases: TGTGCCAGCAGTTACGGACAAGGGGGGTTCGGCGAAAAACTGTTTTTT.

The CDR3 DNA sequence: TGTGCCAGCAGCCAAGCTCTCCCGAGGGAGCAGTACTTC. It yields the protein CASSQALPREQYF. This chain connects TRBV4-2 to TRBJ2-7; D gene unclear. CDR3 length: 13 residues. With 1 base removed from V and 7 bases from J, the gap between germline ends came to 11 bases. Germline CDR1 LGHNA, CDR2 YNFKEQ.

The chain combines TRBV6-2 or TRBV6-3 with TRBJ1-1; D unresolved. V was clipped by 4 bases and J by 1 base, with 7 bases between them. Germline V gene sequence: CDR1 MNHEY, CDR2 SVGEGT. The CDR3 has 13 amino acids. CDR3 in amino acids: CASSFLWNTEAFF. The CDR3 DNA follows: TGTGCCAGCAGTTTCCTTTGGAACACTGAAGCTTTCTTT.